This T cell receptor beta chain is from a study of radiotherapy plus CTLA-4 blockade in lung cancer. Turning to this clone: Its antigen is undetermined.

The CDR3 is 12 residues long. Germline V CDR1 and CDR2: MNHEY, SVGAGI. Trimming pared 7 bases from V and 8 bases from J, leaving 14 bases between. Clones were read by immunoSEQ multiplex PCR, and TCRdb kept only the in-frame ones, dropping some. The sample includes over 75,000 clones, around 83% of them seen just once. Regarding the study as a whole: In blood, TCR clones derived from the tumor expanded after radiotherapy plus ipilimumab. Early clone dynamics of blood T cells, plus interferon-beta, reportedly predicted response best.

V and J are TRBV6-5 and TRBJ1-2; D is unclear. The sequencing here drew on peripheral blood, taken from a patient treated with radiotherapy plus ipilimumab. The receptor was isolated from a human donor with non-small cell lung cancer who had stable disease on radiotherapy plus ipilimumab. DNA for the CDR3: TGTGCCAGCACAGACCTCTATGGAGGCTACACCTTC. Translation: CASTDLYGGYTF.